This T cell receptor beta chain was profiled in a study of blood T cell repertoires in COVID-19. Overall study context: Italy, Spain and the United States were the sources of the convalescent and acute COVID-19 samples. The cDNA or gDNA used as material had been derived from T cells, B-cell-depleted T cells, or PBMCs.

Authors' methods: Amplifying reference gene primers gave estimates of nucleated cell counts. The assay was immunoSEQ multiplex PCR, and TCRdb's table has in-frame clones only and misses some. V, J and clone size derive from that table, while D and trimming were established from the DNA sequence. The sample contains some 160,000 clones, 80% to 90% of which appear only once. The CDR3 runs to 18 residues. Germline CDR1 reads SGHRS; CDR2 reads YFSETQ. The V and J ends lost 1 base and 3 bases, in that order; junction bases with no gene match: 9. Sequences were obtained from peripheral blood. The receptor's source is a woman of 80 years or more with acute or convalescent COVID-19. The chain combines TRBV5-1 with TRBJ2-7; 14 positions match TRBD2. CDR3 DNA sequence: TGCGCCAGCAGCTTGTTAGGACTAGCGGGAGGAGGTAGCTACGAGCAGTACTTC. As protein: CASSLLGLAGGGSYEQYF.